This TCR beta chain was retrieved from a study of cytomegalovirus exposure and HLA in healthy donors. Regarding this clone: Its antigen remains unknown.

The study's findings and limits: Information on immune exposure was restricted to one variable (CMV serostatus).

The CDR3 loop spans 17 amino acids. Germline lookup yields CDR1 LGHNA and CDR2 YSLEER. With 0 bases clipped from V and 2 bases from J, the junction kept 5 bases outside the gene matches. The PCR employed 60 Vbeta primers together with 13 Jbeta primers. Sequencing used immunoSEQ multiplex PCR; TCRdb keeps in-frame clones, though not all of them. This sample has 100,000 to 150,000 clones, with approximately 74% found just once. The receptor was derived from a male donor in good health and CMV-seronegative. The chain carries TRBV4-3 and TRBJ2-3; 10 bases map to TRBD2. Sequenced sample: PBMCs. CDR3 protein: CASSQDSLAGDTDTQYF. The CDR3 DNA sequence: TGCGCCAGCAGCCAAGATTCGCTAGCGGGGGACACAGATACGCAGTATTTT.